These T cell receptor beta chains were read from a single sample in a study of blood T cell repertoires in COVID-19. Using immunoSEQ multiplex PCR, the repertoire was profiled, and TCRdb retains in-frame clones only, with some absent. The table has some 200,000 clones, around 80% seen once. Sequenced sample: peripheral blood. Source of these receptors: a woman older than 75 with COVID-19, enrolled during active disease. Both conserved end residues are part of each CDR3. Each record gives: CDR3 length, clone size, J gene, D gene, V gene, CDR3 DNA, CDR3 protein. A D gene is named only where the DNA matches it firmly. The size of a clone is reported for some rows only, either as once, few or many, or as a class for expanded clones.

len: 13
abundance: once
j_gene: TRBJ2-5
d_gene: -
v_gene: TRBV18
CDR3nt: TGTGCCAGCTCACTGGCCCAAACGGAGACCCAGTACTTC
CDR3aa: CASSLAQTETQYF

len: 16
abundance: -
j_gene: TRBJ2-5
d_gene: TRBD2
v_gene: TRBV6-5
CDR3nt: TGTGCCAGCAGTTCCTACGGGACTACGTACCAAGAGACCCAGTACTTC
CDR3aa: CASSSYGTTYQETQYF

len: 15
abundance: -
j_gene: TRBJ1-1
d_gene: -
v_gene: TRBV4-1
CDR3nt: TGCGCCAGCAGCCGTGGTGAGGGCATGAACACTGAAGCTTTCTTT
CDR3aa: CASSRGEGMNTEAFF

len: 11
abundance: -
j_gene: TRBJ1-2
d_gene: -
v_gene: TRBV29-1
CDR3nt: TGCAGCGTCCTGACAGAGGTTGGCTACACCTTC
CDR3aa: CSVLTEVGYTF

len: 13
abundance: -
j_gene: TRBJ1-2
d_gene: -
v_gene: TRBV6-1
CDR3nt: TGTGCCAGCAGCCCAGGAACTAACTATGGCTACACCTTC
CDR3aa: CASSPGTNYGYTF

len: 16
abundance: few
j_gene: TRBJ1-5
d_gene: -
v_gene: TRBV6-2/TRBV6-3
CDR3nt: TGTGCCAGCAGTTACTCGAGGGGGTATAGCAATCAGCCCCAGCATTTT
CDR3aa: CASSYSRGYSNQPQHF

len: 15
abundance: -
j_gene: TRBJ2-7
d_gene: TRBD1
v_gene: TRBV7-2
CDR3nt: TGTGCCAGCAGCTTAGTCGGGACAGACTCCTACGAGCAGTACTTC
CDR3aa: CASSLVGTDSYEQYF

len: 16
abundance: -
j_gene: TRBJ2-5
d_gene: TRBD2
v_gene: TRBV24-1
CDR3nt: TGTGCCACCAGTGACCCGGGTCTGCGGGGGGAAGAGACCCAGTACTTC
CDR3aa: CATSDPGLRGEETQYF

len: 13
abundance: few
j_gene: TRBJ1-6
d_gene: TRBD1
v_gene: TRBV5-1
CDR3nt: TGCGCCAGCAGCTTGACAGGGGATTCACCCCTCCACTTT
CDR3aa: CASSLTGDSPLHF

len: 13
abundance: -
j_gene: TRBJ1-1
d_gene: TRBD1
v_gene: TRBV19
CDR3nt: TGTGCCAGTAGTGTTGACAGGGGTTATGAAGCTTTCTTT
CDR3aa: CASSVDRGYEAFF

len: 12
abundance: -
j_gene: TRBJ1-1
d_gene: -
v_gene: TRBV10-2
CDR3nt: TGCGCCAGCACCTTTCAGGGTTCTGAAGCTTTCTTT
CDR3aa: CASTFQGSEAFF

len: 15
abundance: few
j_gene: TRBJ1-4
d_gene: TRBD1
v_gene: TRBV6-4
CDR3nt: TGTGCCAGCAGAGCTCAGGGGGCAACTAATGAAAAACTGTTTTTT
CDR3aa: CASRAQGATNEKLFF

len: 19
abundance: -
j_gene: TRBJ2-1
d_gene: TRBD1
v_gene: TRBV4-2
CDR3nt: TGTGCCAGCAGCCAAGATGTATCGACAGGGGTAGGACGCTACAATGAGCAGTTCTTC
CDR3aa: CASSQDVSTGVGRYNEQFF

len: 13
abundance: few
j_gene: TRBJ1-2
d_gene: -
v_gene: TRBV19
CDR3nt: TGTGCCAGCGGGATCAGCTCCTACTATGGCTACACCTTC
CDR3aa: CASGISSYYGYTF